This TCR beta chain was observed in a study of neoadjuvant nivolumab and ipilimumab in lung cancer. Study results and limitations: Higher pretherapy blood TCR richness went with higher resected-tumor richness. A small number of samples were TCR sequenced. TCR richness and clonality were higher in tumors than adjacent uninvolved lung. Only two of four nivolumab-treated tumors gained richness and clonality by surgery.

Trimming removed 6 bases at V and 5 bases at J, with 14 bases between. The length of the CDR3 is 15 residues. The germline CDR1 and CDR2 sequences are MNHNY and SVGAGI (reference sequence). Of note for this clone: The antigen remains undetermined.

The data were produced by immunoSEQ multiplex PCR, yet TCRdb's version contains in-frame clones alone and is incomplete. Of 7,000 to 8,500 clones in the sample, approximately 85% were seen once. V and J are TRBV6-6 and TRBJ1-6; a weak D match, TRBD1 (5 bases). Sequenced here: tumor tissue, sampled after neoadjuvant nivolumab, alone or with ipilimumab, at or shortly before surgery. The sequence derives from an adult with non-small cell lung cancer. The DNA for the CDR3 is TGTGCCAGCAGCCTCCGTGGGGGGAATAATTCACCCCTCCACTTT. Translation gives CASSLRGGNNSPLHF.